The rows below give T cell receptor beta chains drawn from one sample of a study of blood T cell repertoires in COVID-19. The repertoire was sequenced with immunoSEQ multiplex PCR; TCRdb's copy has only in-frame clones and lacks some. The table includes about 98,000 clones, around 82% detected once. Sequencing was performed on peripheral blood. The receptors stem from a man in his sixties or seventies with active or convalescent COVID-19. Both conserved end residues are part of each CDR3. Each record gives: V gene, CDR3 protein.

TRBV7-9	CASSFIAATNEKLFF
TRBV11-3	CASSPWTGTSSGANVLTF
TRBV28	CASSLSGYGYTF
TRBV5-1	CASSLGTGTGYEQYF
TRBV12-5	CASGAGTEAFF
TRBV19	CASSIEAPTVAGANVLTF
TRBV6-5	CASSLQGRNGYTF
TRBV6-1	CASSEFVGSLASYNEQFF
TRBV5-4	CASAPSGGRGETQYF
TRBV2	CASTLEPTYNEQFF
TRBV24-1	CATRTGKRTYEQYF
TRBV19	CASNRGQGVTEAFF
TRBV27	CASSSPGQANTEAFF
TRBV7-2	CASSSRQGSNQPQHF
TRBV5-1	CASGQGQGREYGYTF
TRBV29-1	CSVARRQREAFF
TRBV12-3/TRBV12-4	CASSSNTGELFF
TRBV9	CASSSLHGAGNTIYF
TRBV6-5	CASSYSGGQNYGYTF
TRBV11-1	CASSIGVQETQYF
TRBV7-6	CASSLEVGARQPQHF
TRBV5-4	CASSPAGGRGEKLFF
TRBV5-4	CASSLFASGGANEQFF
TRBV11-2	CASSARDSGYTF
TRBV19	CASNGGAREKLFF
TRBV4-1	CASSQDRRGFRTDTQYF
TRBV5-6	CASSSGGSTDTQYF
TRBV3-1/TRBV3-2	CASSRFGGPGTGELFF
TRBV5-1	CASSSRTGNTGELFF
TRBV15	CATSAPGQGADTQYF
TRBV5-1	CASSQGQLTYEQYF
TRBV3-1/TRBV3-2	CASSQDPGVGNQPQHF
TRBV5-1	CASSWGRGQSYNEQFF
TRBV20-1	CSASIYNEQFF
TRBV11-2	CASLTLAGGLYEQYF
TRBV6-5	CASSFRQGADGYTF
TRBV6-5	CATHRGGGYEQYF
TRBV12-3/TRBV12-4	CASSRANSPLHF
TRBV10-1	CASSVQGITGNTIYF